This T cell receptor beta chain derives from a study of T cell responses to AZD1222 COVID-19 vaccine. Study in general: Both about-4-week and about-12-week second-dose recipients were combined.

Assay: immunoSEQ multiplex PCR; the TCRdb copy retains only in-frame clones and omits some. This table has about 120,000 clones, approximately 90% appearing once. CDR1 and CDR2 from the germline V gene are LNHDA and SQIVND (reference sequence). The CDR3 contains 15 residues. Losses at the gene ends were 1 base for V and 2 bases for J; bases not matched to a gene: 4. The source of this sequence is an adult in good health. Sequenced here: peripheral blood, sampled on day 0 of AZD1222 vaccination. V is TRBV19 and J is TRBJ2-7; 8 bases are shared with TRBD1. CDR3 sequence reads: CASSIGGQGAYEQYF. The CDR3 bases are TGTGCCAGTAGTATAGGTGGACAGGGCGCCTACGAGCAGTACTTC.